What follows are 27 T cell receptor beta chains derived from one specimen sequenced in a study of T cell responses to AZD1222 COVID-19 vaccine. The method was immunoSEQ multiplex PCR; TCRdb's version includes in-frame clones alone and lacks a portion of them. Here the sample spans about 35,000 clones, around 88% being singletons. The sample here was peripheral blood, taken on day 0 of AZD1222 vaccination. Receptors originate from an adult in good health.

The chain combines TRBV18 with TRBJ2-5; no definite D call. This CDR3 spans 13 amino acids. Between the trimmed V and J ends, which lost 2 bases and 5 bases, there was a span of 9 bases. Germline CDR1 is KGHSH and CDR2 is LQKENI. As DNA, the CDR3 is TGTGCCAGCTCACCATATGTGAGCGAGACCCAGTACTTC. It translates to CASSPYVSETQYF.

The CDR3 loop is CASSPDLNQPQHF. As DNA, the CDR3 is TGTGCCAGCTCACCAGATTTAAATCAGCCCCAGCATTTT. The chain combines TRBV18 with TRBJ1-5; D is ambiguous. This CDR3 region has 13 residues. V lost 2 bases and J 4 bases, leaving 6 bases between the germline ends. The germline V gene encodes CDR1 KGHSH and CDR2 LQKENI.

The V and J genes are TRBV2 and TRBJ2-3; D possibly corresponds to TRBD2 (5 bases). Germline V CDR1 and CDR2: SNHLY, FYNNEI. V was shortened by 4 bases and J by 2 bases, with 7 bases between the two germline ends. The CDR3 totals 13 residues. The CDR3 DNA is TGTGCCAGCAGTGCCGGGAACACAGATACGCAGTATTTT. The encoded protein is CASSAGNTDTQYF.

This rearrangement joins TRBV19 to TRBJ1-4; TRBD1 is a possible D gene (5 bases). This CDR3 is 13 amino acids long. Germline V gives CDR1 LNHDA, CDR2 SQIVND (reference sequence). Trimming cost V 3 bases and J 5 bases, with 7 bases left between them. CDR3 sequence: CASSIRQNEKLFF. CDR3 coding DNA: TGTGCCAGTAGTATCCGACAGAATGAAAAACTGTTTTTT.

The rearrangement links TRBV15 to TRBJ2-5; perhaps D is TRBD1 or TRBD2 (5 bases each). Per germline, CDR1 LNHNV and CDR2 YYDKDF (reference sequence). V was cut by 0 bases and J by 4 bases, with 9 bases left in between. The CDR3 sequence is 14 residues long. CDR3 region: CATSRDRGVETQYF. The DNA of the CDR3 is TGTGCCACCAGCAGAGATCGAGGGGTAGAGACCCAGTACTTC.

The V gene is TRBV6-5, the J gene TRBJ2-7; D assignment may be TRBD1 or TRBD2 (5 bases each). This CDR3 comprises 14 residues. V was cut by 6 bases and J by 5 bases, with 17 bases left in between. Germline values: CDR1 MNHEY, CDR2 SVGAGI. Here the CDR3 reads CASRAARGADEQYF. In DNA form, the CDR3 reads TGTGCCAGCAGGGCCGCCCGAGGGGCGGACGAGCAGTACTTC.

V usage is TRBV7-3 and J usage is TRBJ2-1; no clear D. CDR1 is SGHTA, CDR2 FQGTGA, per germline. V lost 5 bases, J lost 0 bases, and 11 bases lay in between. This CDR3 contains 15 residues. The CDR3 DNA reads as TGTGCCAGCAGCAAGACCCGCAGCTCCTACAATGAGCAGTTCTTC. It yields the protein CASSKTRSSYNEQFF.

The genes are TRBV4-1 and TRBJ1-6; TRBD1 agrees at 9 bases. With 4 bases clipped from V and 4 bases from J, the junction kept 11 bases outside the gene matches. The V gene's germline CDR1 is MGHRA and CDR2 YSYEKL. The CDR3 consists of 18 residues. The CDR3 DNA sequence: TGCGCCAGCAGCCCGCACCTCGGGACAGGGCAGTATAATTCACCCCTCCACTTT. It translates to CASSPHLGTGQYNSPLHF.

This chain uses TRBV19 with TRBJ2-4; D call uncertain. There are 12 residues in the CDR3. The germline CDR1 and CDR2 sequences are LNHDA and SQIVND (reference sequence). The germline V and J ends were trimmed by 4 bases and 7 bases, with 8 bases remaining between them. This CDR3 is CASSKDLNIQYF. CDR3 DNA: TGTGCCAGTAGTAAGGACCTCAACATTCAGTACTTC.

The CDR3 here is CASSLEGQGFAGELFF. CDR3 coding DNA: TGCGCCAGCAGCTTGGAGGGACAGGGTTTTGCCGGGGAGCTGTTTTTT. The rearrangement joins TRBV5-1 to TRBJ2-2; 9 nucleotides agree with TRBD1. The CDR3 is 16 residues long. Germline-derived CDR1 and CDR2 are SGHRS and YFSETQ. The J segment lost 6 bases and the V segment lost 0 bases, leaving 6 bases of the junction unmatched.

The CDR3 DNA reads TGTGCCAGCAGCGCGGGACTAGCGGCTGAGGGCGGGGAGCTGTTTTTT. Amino acid sequence: CASSAGLAAEGGELFF. The chain links TRBV5-6 to TRBJ2-2; 11 bases are a match to TRBD2. Germline CDR1 reads SGHDT; CDR2 reads YYEEEE. V lost 4 bases, J lost 7 bases, and 9 bases stayed unmatched. This CDR3 region has 16 residues.

The J gene is TRBJ1-2, the V gene TRBV5-1; 10 bases are shared with TRBD1. V gave up 0 bases and J gave up 3 bases; unmatched junction bases: 2. From germline, CDR1 is SGHRS and CDR2 YFSETQ. The CDR3 has 15 residues. The CDR3 loop reads CASSLGGTGDYGYTF. The CDR3, as DNA: TGCGCCAGCAGCTTGGGAGGGACAGGGGACTATGGCTACACCTTC.

This clone has a single count. The chain uses TRBV9 and TRBJ2-3, with 11 bases aligning to TRBD2. V trimming: 4 bases; J trimming: 6 bases; junction bases outside the gene matches: 4. Germline V CDR1 and CDR2: SGDLS, YYNGEE. The CDR3 is made up of 14 amino acids. In nucleotides, the CDR3 is TGTGCCAGCAGCATTAGCGGGAGGGCCGATACGCAGTATTTT. The encoded protein is CASSISGRADTQYF.

The sample holds one count of this clone. V and J are TRBV11-2 and TRBJ2-1; D gene unclear. CDR1 is SGHAT and CDR2 is FQNNGV in the germline V gene. V was clipped by 5 bases and J by 9 bases, with 14 bases between them. CDR3 length equals 13 residues. CDR3 residues: CASSPDRRGEQFF. Here the CDR3 DNA reads TGTGCCAGCAGCCCGGATAGGCGAGGTGAGCAGTTCTTC.

The chain combines TRBV3-1 (or the pseudogene TRBV3-2) with TRBJ1-6; D uncertain. The CDR3 covers 14 residues. CDR1 and CDR2 from the germline V gene are LGHDT and YNNKEL (reference sequence). Deletions cut 3 bases from V and 4 bases from J, with 7 bases between. The CDR3 DNA follows: TGTGCCAGCAGCCAGGTCGGTTATAATTCACCCCTCCACTTT. It translates to CASSQVGYNSPLHF.

This clone was detected once. The chain couples TRBV7-9 to TRBJ2-5, with D perhaps matching TRBD1 (6 bases). The CDR3 extends over 17 amino acids. V lost 1 base, J lost 0 bases, and 15 bases lay in between. Germline CDR1 reads SEHNR; CDR2 reads FQNEAQ (reference sequence). The CDR3, as DNA: TGTGCCAGCAGCTTAGAAGAGGGGACACTTTACCAAGAGACCCAGTACTTC. It yields the protein CASSLEEGTLYQETQYF.

J is TRBJ1-2 and V is TRBV9; TRBD1 matches at 8 bases. Germline assignment: CDR1 SGDLS and CDR2 YYNGEE. After removal of 4 bases from V and 4 bases from J, the junction contained 6 bases not matched to a gene. The CDR3 has 14 residues. In DNA, the CDR3 is TGTGCCAGCAGCACTTCCGGGACAGGCTATGGCTACACCTTC. Amino acid sequence: CASSTSGTGYGYTF.

The chain uses TRBV12-3 or TRBV12-4 and TRBJ1-2; TRBD1 agrees at 9 bases. The V segment lost 4 bases and the J segment 6 bases; nucleotides outside the gene matches: 3. This CDR3 is 13 amino acids long. The CDR3 sequence is CASSWTGVDGYTF. In nucleotides, the CDR3 is TGTGCCAGCAGTTGGACAGGGGTTGATGGCTACACCTTC.

For the CDR3, the DNA is TGTGCCTGGAGTGTATTGAGGGGTCAAGAGACCCAGTACTTC. As protein: CAWSVLRGQETQYF. The genes are TRBV30 and TRBJ2-5; D might be TRBD1 or TRBD2, each matching 5 bases. The V gene's germline CDR1 is GTSNPN and CDR2 SVGIG (reference sequence). The V gene lost 0 bases and the J gene lost 2 bases, with 10 bases spanning the gap. This CDR3 has 14 amino acids.

This chain connects TRBV5-1 to TRBJ2-5; TRBD2 matches 7 bases. Germline loops: CDR1 SGHRS, CDR2 YFSETQ. The CDR3 spans 16 residues. V dropped 0 bases and J dropped 5; count of bases not matched to a gene: 10. In DNA form, the CDR3 reads TGCGCCAGCAGCTTGGCCAGAGGCGGGGGTAGGGAGACCCAGTACTTC. This codes for CASSLARGGGRETQYF.

The V and J genes are TRBV7-9 and TRBJ2-1; TRBD2 matches at 7 bases. Trimming cost V 5 bases and J 8 bases; bases outside gene matches: 12. Per the germline V gene, CDR1 is SEHNR and CDR2 is FQNEAQ (reference sequence). The CDR3 runs to 15 residues. CDR3 protein: CASSPAPGGGDEQFF. CDR3 in DNA: TGTGCCAGCAGCCCCGCTCCGGGGGGAGGCGATGAGCAGTTCTTC. Complete variable domain (other parts from reference TRBV7-9 and TRBJ2-1): DTGVSQNPRHKITKRGQNVTFRCDPISEHNRLYWYRQTLGQGPEFLTYFQNEAQLEKSRLLSDRFSAERPKGSFSTLEIQRTEQGDSAMYLCASSPAPGGGDEQFFGPGTRLTVL.

The V and J genes are TRBV9 and TRBJ1-3; D is unresolved. The CDR3 extends over 17 amino acids. Germline V gene lookup returns CDR1 SGDLS and CDR2 YYNGEE. Trimming took off 0 bases at V and 3 bases at J, with 16 bases between the two ends. CDR3 region: CASSVAPRGSGGNTIYF. As DNA, the CDR3 is TGTGCCAGCAGCGTAGCCCCGCGGGGATCCGGTGGAAACACCATATATTTT. Together with reference TRBV9 and TRBJ1-3, the CDR3 gives the full variable domain: DSGVTQTPKHLITATGQRVTLRCSPRSGDLSVYWYQQSLDQGLQFLIQYYNGEERAKGNILERFSAQQFPDLHSELNLSSLELGDSALYFCASSVAPRGSGGNTIYFGEGSWLTVV.

V is TRBV14 and J is TRBJ2-3; perhaps TRBD1 as D (6 bases). Germline-derived CDR1 and CDR2 are SGHDN and FVKESK. The CDR3 runs to 13 residues. V shed 3 bases and J shed 13 bases, with 17 bases lying between them. CDR3 residues: CASSQVYRDPEYF. For the CDR3, the DNA is TGTGCCAGCAGCCAGGTCTACAGGGACCCCGAGTATTTT. Full variable domain (remainder filled in from reference TRBV14 and TRBJ2-3): EAGVTQFPSHSVIEKGQTVTLRCDPISGHDNLYWYRRVMGKEIKFLLHFVKESKQDESGMPNNRFLAERTGGTYSTLKVQPAELEDSGVYFCASSQVYRDPEYFGPGTRLTVL.

The table lists this clone with a count of one. The genes are TRBV7-3 and TRBJ2-1, with 7 bases that match TRBD2. This CDR3 region has 15 residues. The junction had 8 bases not matched to a gene; V was cut back by 1 base and J by 8 bases. The germline V gene has CDR1 SGHTA and CDR2 FQGTGA. The CDR3 is CASSLSGAGRDEQFF. Written as DNA, the CDR3 is TGTGCCAGCAGCTTAAGCGGGGCGGGGAGGGATGAGCAGTTCTTC. Looking up the rest from reference TRBV7-3 and TRBJ2-1 gives the full variable domain: GAGVSQTPSNKVTEKGKYVELRCDPISGHTALYWYRQSLGQGPEFLIYFQGTGAADDSGLPNDRFFAVRPEGSVSTLKIQRTERGDSAVYLCASSLSGAGRDEQFFGPGTRLTVL.

The CDR3 coding sequence is TGTGCCAGTAGTATGGGACGGCGCTCTGGAAACACCATATATTTT. It encodes CASSMGRRSGNTIYF. The rearrangement joins TRBV19 to TRBJ1-3; maybe TRBD1 (5 bases). V lost 3 bases to trimming and J lost 0 bases, with 9 bases between them. The CDR3 runs 15 residues. Germline assignment: CDR1 LNHDA and CDR2 SQIVND (reference sequence).

CDR3 bases: TGTGCCACCTGGTGGCAGGGGGATGGCACCGGGGAGCTGTTTTTT. The encoded protein is CATWWQGDGTGELFF. The chain is built from TRBV7-9 and TRBJ2-2, with 7 bases fitting TRBD1. This CDR3 is 15 amino acids long. CDR1 is SEHNR, CDR2 FQNEAQ, per germline (reference sequence). V was pared by 10 bases and J by 4 bases, with 12 bases of the junction left unmatched.

The rearrangement links TRBV7-2 to TRBJ2-4, with D possibly being TRBD2 (6 bases). Trimming pared 1 base from V and 8 bases from J, leaving 15 bases between. Germline V CDR1 and CDR2: SGHTA, FQGNSA. This CDR3 has 15 amino acids. CDR3 in amino acids: CASSLGLGREDIQYF. The CDR3 region has the DNA TGTGCCAGCAGCTTAGGTCTTGGCAGGGAGGACATTCAGTACTTC.